Following are 14 T cell receptor beta chains from one sample sequenced in a study of identical twins. TCRdb itself ran the 5' RACE reads through MiXCR, one entry per CDR3 protein. The sample lists hundreds of thousands of distinct CDR3 sequences; 18% were seen once. These data are also associated with another study on T cells expressing NK-cell markers.

Sequenced: PBMCs. Every receptor here comes from a woman under 30 in good health.

This clonotype has at least ten counts. The chain couples TRBV6-5 to TRBJ2-1; D uncertain. CDR3 length: 11 residues. Trimming cost V 4 bases and J 10 bases, with 8 bases left between them. Germline V lookup: CDR1 MNHEY, CDR2 SVGAGI. The DNA of the CDR3 is TGTGCCAGCAGTTCCCCCTTGGAGCAGTTCTTC. This codes for CASSSPLEQFF.

The genes are TRBV14 and TRBJ2-2; the D gene is possibly TRBD2 (6 bases). V was shortened by 2 bases and J by 5 bases, with 12 bases between the two germline ends. This CDR3 contains 15 residues. Germline assignment: CDR1 SGHDN and CDR2 FVKESK. CDR3 DNA: TGTGCCAGCAGCCAAACAGGAGGGTGGACCGGGGAGCTGTTTTTT. Its protein product is CASSQTGGWTGELFF.

The CDR3: CASSQAVVQDTEAFF. The CDR3, as DNA: TGTGCCAGCAGCCAAGCTGTGGTTCAAGACACTGAAGCTTTCTTT. The chain combines TRBV3-1 with TRBJ1-1; D unresolved. The germline V gene has CDR1 LGHDT and CDR2 YNNKEL (reference sequence). V was shortened by 1 base and J by 3 bases, with 12 bases between the two germline ends. The CDR3 sequence is 15 residues long.

The chain uses TRBV5-4 and TRBJ1-6, with D perhaps matching TRBD1 (5 bases). Germline loops: CDR1 SGHNT, CDR2 YYREEE (reference sequence). This CDR3 has 14 amino acids. Trimming removed 5 bases from V and 6 bases from J, with 12 bases in between. The CDR3 protein is CASRLGHSNSPLHF. DNA of the CDR3: TGTGCCAGCAGGCTCGGACACTCTAATTCACCCCTCCACTTT.

The CDR3 spells CASSLAEGRSEAFF. The CDR3 DNA reads as TGTGCCAGCAGCTTAGCCGAAGGACGTAGTGAAGCTTTCTTT. V is TRBV7-9 and J is TRBJ1-1; D not certain. From germline, CDR1 is SEHNR and CDR2 FQNEAQ (reference sequence). The CDR3 loop spans 14 amino acids. Between the trimmed V and J ends, which lost 0 bases and 7 bases, there was a span of 12 bases. Using reference TRBV7-9 and TRBJ1-1 for the parts outside the CDR3, the full variable domain is DTGVSQNPRHKITKRGQNVTFRCDPISEHNRLYWYRQTLGQGPEFLTYFQNEAQLEKSRLLSDRFSAERPKGSFSTLEIQRTEQGDSAMYLCASSLAEGRSEAFFGQGTRLTVV.

In this sample, this clonotype turned up a few times. This chain joins TRBV7-9 and TRBJ2-7; D possibly corresponds to TRBD1 (5 bases). The CDR3 consists of 14 residues. CDR1 and CDR2 from the germline V gene are SEHNR and FQNEAQ (reference sequence). Trimming took 4 bases from V and 3 from J, leaving 13 bases between them. The CDR3 bases are TGTGCCAGCAGCTCATACGTAGACAGCTACGAGCAGTACTTC. Encoded protein: CASSSYVDSYEQYF. The entire variable domain, with the rest obtained from reference TRBV7-9 and TRBJ2-7, is as follows: DTGVSQNPRHKITKRGQNVTFRCDPISEHNRLYWYRQTLGQGPEFLTYFQNEAQLEKSRLLSDRFSAERPKGSFSTLEIQRTEQGDSAMYLCASSSYVDSYEQYFGPGTRLTVT.

There are many counts of this clonotype. The chain couples TRBV7-8 to TRBJ2-3; 9 positions match TRBD1. This CDR3 spans 15 amino acids. The germline gives CDR1 SGHVS, CDR2 FQNEAQ. Trimming cost V 1 base and J 4 bases; bases outside gene matches: 3. CDR3 DNA sequence: TGTGCCAGCAGCTTAGGCACAGGGGGCGCAGATACGCAGTATTTT. This codes for CASSLGTGGADTQYF.

This clonotype was observed a few times. V and J are TRBV12-3 or TRBV12-4 and TRBJ2-6; TRBD1 aligns across 10 bases. The junction had 3 bases not matched to a gene; V was cut back by 6 bases and J by 4 bases. This CDR3 contains 15 residues. The CDR3 bases are TGTGCCAGCAGGGGACAGGGGACCGGGGCCAACGTCCTGACTTTC. It yields the protein CASRGQGTGANVLTF.

The chain couples TRBV5-1 to TRBJ2-7, with TRBD1 identical over 7 bases. The germline V gene has CDR1 SGHRS and CDR2 YFSETQ. The trim removed 2 bases at V and 6 bases at J, leaving 8 bases unmatched. The CDR3 contains 14 residues. In nucleotides, the CDR3 is TGCGCCAGCAGCTTCCGGGACAGTGGCGCCGAGCAGTACTTC. Encoded protein: CASSFRDSGAEQYF.

This clonotype was counted many times. The rearrangement joins TRBV10-3 to TRBJ2-5; no reliable D call. The CDR3 is 13 residues long. CDR1 ENHRY and CDR2 SYGVKD come from the germline V gene. V was shortened by 6 bases and J by 3 bases, with 11 bases between the two germline ends. DNA for the CDR3: TGTGCCATCAGCCGGCAGGTTGAAGAGACCCAGTACTTC. It yields the protein CAISRQVEETQYF.

This clonotype was detected a few times. The CDR3 coding sequence is TGCGCCAGCAGCCAATCGACTCATTCTGGGGCCAACGTCCTGACTTTC. The encoded protein is CASSQSTHSGANVLTF. The genes are TRBV5-1 and TRBJ2-6; D is ambiguous. From germline, CDR1 is SGHRS and CDR2 YFSETQ. The CDR3 totals 16 residues. Between the trimmed V and J ends, which lost 4 bases and 1 base, there was a span of 12 bases.

The chain links TRBV6-6 to TRBJ1-2; D call uncertain. Trimming left V 2 bases short and J 7 bases short, with 11 bases between. The CDR3 is made up of 13 amino acids. Per the germline V gene, CDR1 is MNHNY and CDR2 is SVGAGI (reference sequence). The CDR3 region is CASSYGESAGYTF. The CDR3 DNA reads TGTGCCAGCAGTTACGGGGAGTCGGCTGGCTACACCTTC.

The chain combines TRBV29-1 with TRBJ2-3; D is ambiguous. Germline CDR1 is SQVTM and CDR2 is ANQGSEA. CDR3 length equals 12 residues. The ends were cut back, 6 bases at V and 6 bases at J, with 13 bases in the middle. The CDR3 loop reads CSVRTASDTQYF. DNA of the CDR3: TGCAGCGTCCGTACAGCAAGCGATACGCAGTATTTT.

This clonotype was seen a few times. The CDR3 DNA reads TGTGCCAGCAGCGTAGATAGGAATGAGCAGTTCTTC. Translation gives CASSVDRNEQFF. This rearrangement joins TRBV9 to TRBJ2-1, with D unresolved. The CDR3 spans 12 residues. The V end lost 0 bases, the J end lost 7 bases, and 5 bases lay between the germline ends. The germline V gene encodes CDR1 SGDLS and CDR2 YYNGEE.